The following is a TCR beta chain sequence with its context. These data come from a study of T cell changes during pregnancy in multiple sclerosis. Per the germline V gene, CDR1 is GTSNPN and CDR2 is SVGIG (reference sequence). Trimming stripped 0 bases from V and 4 bases from J, with 9 bases between. CDR3 length: 13 amino acids. The assay was immunoSEQ multiplex PCR, and TCRdb's table has in-frame clones only and misses some. The sample consists of 100,000 or so clones, 92% of them appearing once. This chain uses TRBV30 with TRBJ1-2; no clear D gene. This TCR was recovered from a female donor with multiple sclerosis, enrolled in a pregnancy study. Material: peripheral blood, obtained after pregnancy. The CDR3: CAWSVVASYGYTF. In DNA, the CDR3 is TGTGCCTGGAGTGTTGTCGCTAGCTATGGCTACACCTTC.